The 11 T cell receptor beta chains presented below share a single source sample, sequenced in a study of cytomegalovirus exposure and HLA in healthy donors. The PCR ran on 60 Vbeta and 13 Jbeta primers. Assay used: immunoSEQ multiplex PCR; TCRdb lists only in-frame clones, some missing. The sample has some 60,000 clones; 65% to 90% are singletons. The sample taken for sequencing was PBMCs. The receptors stem from a female donor in good health and CMV-seronegative.

The chain employs TRBV18 and TRBJ1-3, with a weak D call TRBD1 (6 bases). The CDR3 is made up of 16 amino acids. V was cut by 3 bases and J by 2 bases, with 14 bases left in between. Germline CDR1 KGHSH, CDR2 LQKENI. This CDR3 reads CASSPAGGAPGNTIYF. The CDR3 nucleotides read TGTGCCAGCTCACCGGCTGGGGGGGCGCCTGGAAACACCATATATTTT.

The DNA for the CDR3 is TGTGCCAGCAGCGAACCTTCAGGGGGCACTAATGAAAAACTGTTTTTT. This sequence encodes CASSEPSGGTNEKLFF. The chain employs TRBV6-1 and TRBJ1-4; 8 nucleotides match TRBD1. Germline CDR1 MNHNS, CDR2 SASEGT. The CDR3 has 16 amino acids. The V gene end was trimmed by 6 bases and the J gene end by 2 bases; junction bases not matched to a gene: 8.

The chain links TRBV28 to TRBJ2-1, with 11 bases that match TRBD2. The V gene end was trimmed by 3 bases and the J gene end by 5 bases; junction bases not matched to a gene: 9. The length of the CDR3 is 17 residues. Per the germline V gene, CDR1 is MDHEN and CDR2 is SYDVKM. CDR3 coding DNA: TGTGCCAGCAGTTTCCCCAGTAGCGGGGGGGCGAACAATGAGCAGTTCTTC. It specifies CASSFPSSGGANNEQFF.

V gene TRBV2 combines with J gene TRBJ2-1; 9 bases match TRBD1. The J segment lost 7 bases and the V segment lost 0 bases, leaving 4 bases of the junction unmatched. Per the germline V gene, CDR1 is SNHLY and CDR2 is FYNNEI. The CDR3 contains 15 residues. CDR3 sequence (DNA): TGTGCCAGCAGTGAAGCGGGACAGGGTCGGAATGAGCAGTTCTTC. This gives the protein CASSEAGQGRNEQFF.

This clone has only one observation. This chain uses TRBV30 with TRBJ2-7; TRBD1 might be the D (6 bases). Trimming stripped 0 bases from V and 8 bases from J, with 11 bases between. Germline lookup yields CDR1 GTSNPN and CDR2 SVGIG (reference sequence). The length of the CDR3 is 12 residues. The CDR3 DNA is TGTGCCTGGAGTGTAAGTGGACAGCAGCAGTACTTC. This sequence encodes CAWSVSGQQQYF.

This rearrangement joins TRBV4-1 to TRBJ1-5, with 7 nucleotides matching TRBD1. V dropped 4 bases and J dropped 3; count of bases not matched to a gene: 6. Germline assignment: CDR1 MGHRA and CDR2 YSYEKL. CDR3 length: 15 amino acids. The CDR3 protein is CASSLSGQTNQPQHF. Here the CDR3 DNA reads TGCGCCAGCAGCCTATCGGGACAGACCAATCAGCCCCAGCATTTT.

The V and J genes are TRBV2 and TRBJ1-2; TRBD1 matches 7 bases. This CDR3 has 15 residues. Germline loops: CDR1 SNHLY, CDR2 FYNNEI. V trimming: 1 base; J trimming: 2 bases; junction bases outside the gene matches: 4. The CDR3 spells CASSEVKGANYGYTF. The CDR3 DNA sequence: TGTGCCAGCAGTGAAGTTAAGGGGGCAAACTATGGCTACACCTTC.

The chain uses TRBV7-3 and TRBJ2-2; 10 nucleotides agree with TRBD2. The germline gives CDR1 SGHTA, CDR2 FQGTGA. V lost 5 bases to trimming and J lost 7 bases; unmatched junction nucleotides: 4. The CDR3 totals 14 residues. The CDR3 sequence: CASSTSGVNGELFF. In nucleotides, the CDR3 is TGTGCCAGCAGCACTAGCGGGGTTAACGGGGAGCTGTTTTTT.

The chain carries TRBV10-3 and TRBJ2-7; 9 bases map to TRBD1. V gave up 7 bases and J gave up 4 bases; unmatched junction bases: 5. This CDR3 has 13 residues. Germline loops: CDR1 ENHRY, CDR2 SYGVKD. This CDR3 reads CAIKQQGAYEQYF. For the CDR3, the DNA is TGTGCCATCAAGCAACAGGGGGCGTACGAGCAGTACTTC.

The chain recombines TRBV7-6 with TRBJ2-7; maybe TRBD2 (5 bases). CDR1 is SGHVS, CDR2 FNYEAQ, per germline. The CDR3 covers 15 residues. The V end was cut by 5 bases, the J end by 4 bases, with 18 bases between. The CDR3 loop is CASSAGFGEGYEQYF. CDR3 bases: TGTGCCAGCAGCGCGGGTTTTGGGGAAGGGTACGAGCAGTACTTC. Variable domain in full (rest from reference TRBV7-6 and TRBJ2-7): GAGVSQSPRYKVTKRGQDVALRCDPISGHVSLYWYRQALGQGPEFLTYFNYEAQQDKSGLPNDRFSAERPEGSISTLTIQRTEQRDSAMYRCASSAGFGEGYEQYFGPGTRLTVT.

The chain recombines TRBV19 with TRBJ1-2; the D is unclear. V was shortened by 1 base and J by 4 bases, with 10 bases between the two germline ends. CDR3 length: 14 amino acids. The V gene's germline CDR1 is LNHDA and CDR2 SQIVND (reference sequence). The CDR3: CASSIGLSVYGYTF. The CDR3 DNA follows: TGTGCCAGTAGTATAGGCCTGAGCGTCTATGGCTACACCTTC.